A selection of T cell receptor beta chains follows, all from one sample in a study of blood T cell repertoires in COVID-19. Using immunoSEQ multiplex PCR, the repertoire was profiled, and TCRdb retains in-frame clones only, with some absent. The sample consists of approximately 60,000 clones, under 95% of them appearing once. Material for sequencing was peripheral blood. These receptors all stem from a man between 70 and 80 years old with active COVID-19. The CDR3 runs from the conserved cysteine through the conserved F or W. D genes are given only for firm matches. Size is stated for part of the rows, as once, few or many counts, or as a class when the clone is expanded.

abundance: .
v_gene: TRBV29-1
j_gene: TRBJ2-1
d_gene: .
len: 15
CDR3aa: CSVEESQGKYNEQFF
CDR3nt: TGCAGCGTTGAAGAATCTCAGGGCAAGTACAATGAGCAGTTCTTC

abundance: .
v_gene: TRBV19
j_gene: TRBJ1-3
d_gene: TRBD1
len: 18
CDR3aa: CASSPLPGQPGAGNTIYF
CDR3nt: TGTGCCAGTAGTCCTCTTCCGGGACAGCCAGGCGCTGGAAACACCATATATTTT

abundance: .
v_gene: TRBV4-3
j_gene: TRBJ1-2
d_gene: TRBD1
len: 16
CDR3aa: CASSQEGQGASDGYTF
CDR3nt: TGCGCCAGCAGCCAAGAAGGGCAGGGGGCGTCGGATGGCTACACCTTC

abundance: .
v_gene: TRBV6-5
j_gene: TRBJ1-2
d_gene: .
len: 15
CDR3aa: CASIKDVSGVYGYTF
CDR3nt: TGTGCCAGCATCAAAGACGTGTCAGGGGTATATGGCTACACCTTC

abundance: .
v_gene: TRBV7-9
j_gene: TRBJ2-2
d_gene: TRBD1
len: 15
CDR3aa: CASSEGQGNTGELFF
CDR3nt: TGTGCCAGCAGCGAGGGACAGGGGAACACCGGGGAGCTGTTTTTT

abundance: .
v_gene: TRBV6-2/TRBV6-3
j_gene: TRBJ2-3
d_gene: TRBD2
len: 19
CDR3aa: CASSTAGGPLRSLTDTQYF
CDR3nt: TGTGCCAGCAGTACAGCGGGGGGGCCTCTCAGGAGCCTCACAGATACGCAGTATTTT

abundance: once
v_gene: TRBV27
j_gene: TRBJ1-1
d_gene: .
len: 13
CDR3aa: CASSFKSGGEAFF
CDR3nt: TGTGCCAGCAGTTTCAAATCCGGGGGAGAAGCTTTCTTT

abundance: .
v_gene: TRBV7-8
j_gene: TRBJ1-1
d_gene: .
len: 13
CDR3aa: CASSSLGGTEAFF
CDR3nt: TGTGCCAGCAGCTCCCTCGGGGGAACTGAAGCTTTCTTT

abundance: .
v_gene: TRBV6-5
j_gene: TRBJ2-5
d_gene: TRBD1
len: 15
CDR3aa: CATLPRGRLQETQYF
CDR3nt: TGTGCCACCTTACCAAGGGGGCGCCTACAAGAGACCCAGTACTTC

abundance: .
v_gene: TRBV6-2/TRBV6-3
j_gene: TRBJ2-5
d_gene: TRBD1
len: 18
CDR3aa: CAGSFVPGQGARRETQYF
CDR3nt: TGTGCCGGCAGTTTCGTCCCGGGACAGGGGGCGCGAAGGGAGACCCAGTACTTC

abundance: .
v_gene: TRBV11-3
j_gene: TRBJ1-1
d_gene: .
len: 13
CDR3aa: CASSLGDTKEAFF
CDR3nt: TGTGCCAGCAGCTTAGGGGACACTAAGGAAGCTTTCTTT

abundance: .
v_gene: TRBV9
j_gene: TRBJ1-1
d_gene: .
len: 15
CDR3aa: CASSVVDSLNTEAFF
CDR3nt: TGTGCCAGCAGCGTAGTGGACAGTCTGAACACTGAAGCTTTCTTT

abundance: few
v_gene: TRBV2
j_gene: TRBJ2-6
d_gene: TRBD2
len: 19
CDR3aa: CASSESPWRGSGGANVLTF
CDR3nt: TGTGCCAGCAGTGAAAGTCCTTGGCGGGGGTCGGGTGGGGCCAACGTCCTGACTTTC

abundance: .
v_gene: TRBV19
j_gene: TRBJ2-1
d_gene: TRBD1
len: 15
CDR3aa: CASSIPGQGRNEQFF
CDR3nt: TGTGCCAGTAGTATACCGGGACAGGGTAGGAATGAGCAGTTCTTC

abundance: .
v_gene: TRBV2
j_gene: TRBJ2-3
d_gene: .
len: 15
CDR3aa: CASSEQQGRQDTQYF
CDR3nt: TGTGCCAGCAGTGAGCAACAGGGGAGGCAAGATACGCAGTATTTT

abundance: .
v_gene: TRBV19
j_gene: TRBJ1-1
d_gene: TRBD1
len: 12
CDR3aa: CASSGQGFEAFF
CDR3nt: TGTGCCAGTTCGGGACAGGGGTTTGAAGCTTTCTTT

abundance: .
v_gene: TRBV5-1
j_gene: TRBJ1-1
d_gene: TRBD1
len: 15
CDR3aa: CASSFGDRVDTEAFF
CDR3nt: TGCGCCAGCAGCTTCGGCGACAGGGTGGACACTGAAGCTTTCTTT

abundance: .
v_gene: TRBV5-1
j_gene: TRBJ2-1
d_gene: TRBD1
len: 15
CDR3aa: CASSLSRGPLNEQFF
CDR3nt: TGCGCCAGCAGCCTTTCAAGGGGGCCTCTTAATGAGCAGTTCTTC

abundance: .
v_gene: TRBV6-1
j_gene: TRBJ2-5
d_gene: .
len: 14
CDR3aa: CASSEGTWGGTQYF
CDR3nt: TGTGCCAGCAGTGAGGGGACCTGGGGAGGGACCCAGTACTTC

abundance: .
v_gene: TRBV9
j_gene: TRBJ1-2
d_gene: TRBD1
len: 15
CDR3aa: CASSEGAQGNYGYTF
CDR3nt: TGTGCCAGCAGCGAGGGGGCACAGGGGAACTATGGCTACACCTTC

abundance: .
v_gene: TRBV29-1
j_gene: TRBJ2-2
d_gene: TRBD1
len: 13
CDR3aa: CSADRANTGELFF
CDR3nt: TGCAGCGCCGACAGGGCGAACACCGGGGAGCTGTTTTTT

abundance: .
v_gene: TRBV6-6
j_gene: TRBJ1-2
d_gene: .
len: 12
CDR3aa: CASSYARDGYTF
CDR3nt: TGTGCCAGCAGTTACGCCAGGGATGGCTACACCTTC

abundance: .
v_gene: TRBV6-5
j_gene: TRBJ1-1
d_gene: TRBD1
len: 14
CDR3aa: CASSLTGVGTEAFF
CDR3nt: TGTGCCAGCAGTTTAACAGGGGTTGGCACTGAAGCTTTCTTT

abundance: few
v_gene: TRBV3-1/TRBV3-2
j_gene: TRBJ1-5
d_gene: .
len: 13
CDR3aa: CASSRRGNQPQHF
CDR3nt: TGTGCCAGCAGCCGTCGAGGGAATCAGCCCCAGCATTTT

abundance: .
v_gene: TRBV10-3
j_gene: TRBJ2-3
d_gene: TRBD1
len: 16
CDR3aa: CATSFSQGAGTDTQYF
CDR3nt: TGTGCCACGTCGTTCTCACAGGGGGCCGGCACAGATACGCAGTATTTT

abundance: .
v_gene: TRBV14
j_gene: TRBJ2-2
d_gene: TRBD2
len: 16
CDR3aa: CASSHRLAGTTGELFF
CDR3nt: TGTGCCAGCAGCCATAGACTAGCGGGGACAACCGGGGAGCTGTTTTTT

abundance: .
v_gene: TRBV5-1
j_gene: TRBJ2-5
d_gene: .
len: 14
CDR3aa: CASSIPQGKETQYF
CDR3nt: TGCGCCAGCAGCATCCCTCAGGGAAAAGAGACCCAGTACTTC

abundance: .
v_gene: TRBV5-1
j_gene: TRBJ2-3
d_gene: TRBD2
len: 15
CDR3aa: CASSPGTSRTDTQYF
CDR3nt: TGCGCCAGCAGCCCCGGGACTAGCCGCACAGATACGCAGTATTTT

abundance: .
v_gene: TRBV5-1
j_gene: TRBJ2-3
d_gene: TRBD2
len: 15
CDR3aa: CASSPFSGGSDTQYF
CDR3nt: TGCGCCAGCAGCCCCTTCAGCGGGGGGAGTGATACGCAGTATTTT

abundance: .
v_gene: TRBV19
j_gene: TRBJ2-2
d_gene: TRBD1
len: 14
CDR3aa: CASRDRANTGELFF
CDR3nt: TGTGCCAGTCGGGACAGGGCGAACACCGGGGAGCTGTTTTTT

abundance: .
v_gene: TRBV9
j_gene: TRBJ1-4
d_gene: TRBD1
len: 14
CDR3aa: CASSATGTNEKLFF
CDR3nt: TGTGCCAGCAGCGCGACAGGGACTAATGAAAAACTGTTTTTT

abundance: .
v_gene: TRBV7-9
j_gene: TRBJ2-5
d_gene: .
len: 14
CDR3aa: CASSLGAGGETQYF
CDR3nt: TGTGCCAGCAGCTTAGGAGCGGGCGGGGAGACCCAGTACTTC

abundance: .
v_gene: TRBV20-1
j_gene: TRBJ2-3
d_gene: .
len: 14
CDR3aa: CSASTQGGTDTQYF
CDR3nt: TGCAGTGCTAGTACGCAGGGCGGCACAGATACGCAGTATTTT

abundance: .
v_gene: TRBV11-3
j_gene: TRBJ1-2
d_gene: .
len: 15
CDR3aa: CASTKSPRDFYGYTF
CDR3nt: TGTGCCAGCACCAAGTCCCCCAGGGACTTCTATGGCTACACCTTC